The rows below give T cell receptor beta chains drawn from one sample of a study of shared T cell receptors in the human thymus. This table comes from immunoSEQ multiplex PCR, and its TCRdb copy is limited to in-frame clones, with some not included. Of 500,000 to 750,000 clones in the sample, more than 75% are singletons; the top ten hold 0.01%. Another study also made use of these data, one on human thymus T cells.

Sample: thymocytes. The receptors were sampled from a boy under three years old with a congenital heart defect. Both conserved end residues are part of each CDR3. A D gene is named only where the DNA matches it firmly. Clone size is given for some rows only: seen once, a few or many times, or a class if the clone is expanded.

v_call	clone_size	j_call	d_call	cdr3_nt	cdr3_aa
TRBV5-4	-	TRBJ2-4	-	TGTGCCAGCTCGAGGGGGGGGGCCAAAAACATTCAGTACTTC	CASSRGGAKNIQYF
TRBV4-3	-	TRBJ2-1	TRBD1	TGCGCCAGCAGCCCCACAGGGACAGGGAGGGGGGGAGAGCAGTTCTTC	CASSPTGTGRGGEQFF
TRBV10-3	-	TRBJ1-3	-	TGTGCCATCAGTGAGTCGACCAGGGCTGGAAACACCATATATTTT	CAISESTRAGNTIYF
TRBV5-4	-	TRBJ2-1	TRBD2	TGTGCCAGCAGCTCGACGAGCGGGAGGCCAGAAAATGAGCAGTTCTTC	CASSSTSGRPENEQFF
TRBV4-2	-	TRBJ2-1	TRBD1	TGTGCCAGCAGCCAAGCGACAGGGGGCTTCGACAATGAGCAGTTCTTC	CASSQATGGFDNEQFF
TRBV29-1	-	TRBJ2-1	TRBD1	TGCAGCGCCCCGGGACAGGGGGCTTGGGAGCAGTTCTTC	CSAPGQGAWEQFF
TRBV9	-	TRBJ2-3	TRBD1	TGTGCCAGCAGCGTGGGGACAGCACCGTTCTTGACTAGCACAGATACGCAGTATTTT	CASSVGTAPFLTSTDTQYF
TRBV7-9	-	TRBJ2-3	TRBD1	TGTGCCAGCAGCTTAGCGTTAAGGGACAGGCTCACAGATACGCAGTATTTT	CASSLALRDRLTDTQYF
TRBV30	-	TRBJ2-2	TRBD1	TGTGCCTGGGTGCCCCACGACAGGGTGGGGAACACCGGGGAGCTGTTTTTT	CAWVPHDRVGNTGELFF
TRBV4-2	-	TRBJ2-7	TRBD2	TGTGCCAGCAGCCAAATAGGACTAGCGGGAGTCTACGAGCAGTACTTC	CASSQIGLAGVYEQYF
TRBV14	-	TRBJ2-3	TRBD1	TGTGCCAGCAGCCAAGAAGGTACAGGGGGCAACACAGATACGCAGTATTTT	CASSQEGTGGNTDTQYF
TRBV12-5	-	TRBJ1-1	TRBD1	TGTGCTAGTGGTTTGGTCTCCGGGACAGGGGGCTCTGAAGCTTTCTTT	CASGLVSGTGGSEAFF
TRBV5-6	-	TRBJ1-1	-	TGTGCCAGCAGCTTTAGGGCCCGGCGGGGAATGAACACTGAAGCTTTCTTT	CASSFRARRGMNTEAFF
TRBV19	-	TRBJ2-2	TRBD1	TGTGCCAGTAGAAGGGACAGGGGGCGGAACACCGGGGAGCTGTTTTTT	CASRRDRGRNTGELFF
TRBV5-8	-	TRBJ1-5	-	TGTGCCAGCAGCAGGGCCAGGGCCAGCAATCAGCCCCAGCATTTT	CASSRARASNQPQHF
TRBV27	-	TRBJ1-4	TRBD1	TGTGCCAGCAGGGGACAGGGAGCTAATGAAAAACTGTTTTTT	CASRGQGANEKLFF
TRBV14	-	TRBJ2-7	-	TGTGCCAGCAGCCAATCTATCAAGCGGAAGGCGGGTTACGAGCAGTACTTC	CASSQSIKRKAGYEQYF
TRBV11-2	-	TRBJ2-7	TRBD2	TGTGCCAGCACAGCTTTCGTAACTAGCGGGAATCACTCCTCCTACGAGCAGTACTTC	CASTAFVTSGNHSSYEQYF
TRBV15	-	TRBJ2-3	TRBD2	TGTGCCACCAGCAGAGAAAGGACTAGCGGGGTTTCCAATGCGCAGTATTTT	CATSRERTSGVSNAQYF
TRBV4-1	-	TRBJ2-1	TRBD2	TGCGCCAGCAGCCAAGGCGGACTAGCGGGAGTCTACAATGAGCAGTTCTTC	CASSQGGLAGVYNEQFF
TRBV15	few	TRBJ2-7	TRBD1	TGTGCCACCAGCAGGGAACAAATACAGGGGGCGGTGGAGCAGTACTTC	CATSREQIQGAVEQYF
TRBV28	-	TRBJ1-5	-	TGTGCCAGCAGGGGGGGTCAAAGGAGCAATCAGCCCCAGCATTTT	CASRGGQRSNQPQHF
TRBV20-1	-	TRBJ2-7	-	TGCAGTGCTGTACGGGACTACGAGCAGTACTTC	CSAVRDYEQYF
TRBV7-2	-	TRBJ1-1	-	TGTGCCAGCAGCGAATATAGAGGGGGAGGGGGGGGTCAGGCTTTCTTT	CASSEYRGGGGGQAFF
TRBV20-1	-	TRBJ2-5	-	TGCAGTGCTACTCCCGGGGAGACCCAGTACTTC	CSATPGETQYF
TRBV19	few	TRBJ2-7	TRBD1	TGTGCCAGTAGCCTGACAGGGCGCCAAGAGCAGTACTTC	CASSLTGRQEQYF
TRBV27	-	TRBJ1-3	-	TGTGCCAGCAGTCCAACCAGGGCCCTGGCGGTGGGCACCATATATTTT	CASSPTRALAVGTIYF
TRBV2	-	TRBJ2-1	-	TGTGCCAGCAATGGGGGGATATACAATGAGCAGTTCTTC	CASNGGIYNEQFF
TRBV2	-	TRBJ2-2	-	TGTGCCAGCAGTGAATGGGTAGCGGCGAACACCGGGGAGCTGTTTTTT	CASSEWVAANTGELFF
TRBV27	once	TRBJ1-5	-	TGTGCCAGCAGTTTTCTCCAGGGGCCCCAGCATTTT	CASSFLQGPQHF
TRBV15	-	TRBJ1-4	-	TGTGCCACCAGCACAAACACCTCAACTAATGAAAAACTGTTTTTT	CATSTNTSTNEKLFF
TRBV6-1	-	TRBJ1-2	TRBD1	TGTGCCAGCAGTGATCAAGGACAGGGGTGGGACGATGGCTACACCTTC	CASSDQGQGWDDGYTF
TRBV15	once	TRBJ1-2	TRBD1	TGTGCCACCAGCAGACGTCCCGGGACAGGGACCGGTGGCTACACCTTC	CATSRRPGTGTGGYTF
TRBV7-2	-	TRBJ2-7	-	TGTGCCAGCAGCTCAAGAACTGAACGGGACACAGCCTACGAGCAGTACTTC	CASSSRTERDTAYEQYF
TRBV4-3	once	TRBJ2-7	-	TGCGCCAGCAGCCAAGATCTTCCCCAGGGTGGATCGTACGAGCAGTACTTC	CASSQDLPQGGSYEQYF
TRBV7-2	-	TRBJ2-2	TRBD2	TGTGCCAGCACCTACCTAGCGGGAGTTACCGGGGAGCTGTTTTTT	CASTYLAGVTGELFF
TRBV11-2	few	TRBJ2-3	TRBD1	TGTGCCAGCAGCCTGGCCGGGACAGGGTTCGCGGGTCATGCAGATACGCAGTATTTT	CASSLAGTGFAGHADTQYF
TRBV6-4	-	TRBJ2-2	-	TGTGCCAGCAGTGACCCCCCGGTGGGGCAGGGGGAGCTGTTTTTT	CASSDPPVGQGELFF
TRBV5-1	few	TRBJ1-3	-	TGCGCCAGCGGGCCCGGCCCCTCTGGAAACACCATATATTTT	CASGPGPSGNTIYF
TRBV5-6	-	TRBJ2-1	TRBD2	TGTGCCAGCAGCTCTGGACTAGACAGTGAGCAGTTCTTC	CASSSGLDSEQFF
TRBV6-1	-	TRBJ1-4	-	TGTGCCAGCAGTTATCCCGGGGAAAAACTGTTTTTT	CASSYPGEKLFF
TRBV19	-	TRBJ2-7	TRBD2	TGTGCCAGTAGTATGTCCGGGACTAACTACGAGCAGTACTTC	CASSMSGTNYEQYF
TRBV14	once	TRBJ2-6	-	TGTGCCAGCAGCCAAGAAAGTCCAGGGCCCGCTGGGGCCAACGTCCTGACTTTC	CASSQESPGPAGANVLTF
TRBV27	-	TRBJ2-4	TRBD2	TGTGCCAGCAGTTCCCAGGGTAGCGGGAGGCTTCCCAAAAACATTCAGTACTTC	CASSSQGSGRLPKNIQYF
TRBV14	-	TRBJ1-1	-	TGTGCCAGCAGCCATCCCAAGGCAGGGGACACTGAAGCTTTCTTT	CASSHPKAGDTEAFF
TRBV28	-	TRBJ2-2	-	TGTGCCAGCAGTCCCCAGGGGCGGCCGAACACCGGGGAGCTGTTTTTT	CASSPQGRPNTGELFF
TRBV28	once	TRBJ2-4	-	TGTGCCAGCAGTGCCCCTCAGGGTCGGGCCAAAAACATTCAGTACTTC	CASSAPQGRAKNIQYF
TRBV4-3	-	TRBJ2-7	TRBD2	TGCGCCAGCAGCCAATACGCGGGAGGTAACTACGAGCAGTACTTC	CASSQYAGGNYEQYF
TRBV6-6	-	TRBJ2-7	TRBD1	TGTGCCAGCAGTTACGAGGGGGCGCGCGAGCAGTACTTC	CASSYEGAREQYF
TRBV7-2	-	TRBJ2-6	TRBD2	TGTGCCAGCAGCACCCCTCTAGCGGGTCGCTCTGGGGCCAACGTCCTGACTTTC	CASSTPLAGRSGANVLTF
TRBV6-1	-	TRBJ2-2	-	TGTGCCAGCAGTGAAGCGCTTAGGGGGAACACCGGGGAGCTGTTTTTT	CASSEALRGNTGELFF
TRBV21-1	-	TRBJ1-1	-	TGTGCCAGCAGCGCCCGAGGCAGGGGGCGAAACACTGAAGCTTTCTTT	CASSARGRGRNTEAFF
TRBV23-1	-	TRBJ2-1	TRBD1	TGCGCCAGCAGTCAATCCTCTCGAGGGACAGGGGTGGAGGATGAGCAGTTCTTC	CASSQSSRGTGVEDEQFF
TRBV7-9	few	TRBJ2-3	-	TGTGCCAGCAGCTTACTTCTATCCGAGAGCACAGATACGCAGTATTTT	CASSLLLSESTDTQYF
TRBV4-3	-	TRBJ2-5	TRBD2	TGCGCCAGCAGCCGAAGGACTAGCACAGAAGAGACCCAGTACTTC	CASSRRTSTEETQYF
TRBV9	-	TRBJ2-1	TRBD2	TGTGCCAGCAGTGATTTCCGCGCCCTAGAGGGACTAAATGAGCAGTTCTTC	CASSDFRALEGLNEQFF
TRBV11-2	-	TRBJ2-7	TRBD2	TGTGCCAGCAGCTTAGGCCCCACTAGCGGGAGTTACGAGCAGTACTTC	CASSLGPTSGSYEQYF
TRBV6-1	-	TRBJ2-5	TRBD1	TGTGCCAGTTTAGAATTAGACAGGGCGGAGACCCAGTACTTC	CASLELDRAETQYF
TRBV28	-	TRBJ2-3	TRBD2	TGTGCCAGCAGCCCTAGTCGGGCACTAGCGGAGGGGGGAGATACGCAGTATTTT	CASSPSRALAEGGDTQYF